The 10 T cell receptor beta chains listed next were all sequenced from one sample in a study of shared clonotypes between healthy human individuals. The assay was immunoSEQ multiplex PCR, and TCRdb's table has in-frame clones only and misses some. The sample records around 370,000 clones, just over 95% being singletons. Sequencing was done on a sample of memory CD8+ T cells sorted from blood. The sample's subset: CD45RO+ cells pooled with CCR7-negative TemRA cells. The receptors shown here come from a man aged 25-45 years in good health.

The gene calls are TRBV6-6 and TRBJ2-7; TRBD1 matches at 7 bases. The CDR3 contains 15 residues. The trim removed 2 bases at V and 2 bases at J, leaving 6 bases unmatched. The germline CDR1 and CDR2 sequences are MNHNY and SVGAGI (reference sequence). The DNA for the CDR3 is TGTGCCAGCAGTTACAACCAGGGGGTCCCCTACGAGCAGTACTTC. This gives the protein CASSYNQGVPYEQYF.

The gene calls are TRBV5-5 and TRBJ2-3; TRBD1 matches 10 bases. The ends lost 3 bases at V and 3 bases at J; junction bases unmatched: 10. The germline CDR1 and CDR2 sequences are SGHKS and YYEKEE (reference sequence). CDR3 size: 17 residues. The DNA for the CDR3 is TGTGCCAGCAGCTCAAGGACAGGGGGGCTTTCAACAGATACGCAGTATTTT. It is translated as CASSSRTGGLSTDTQYF.

V gene TRBV14 combines with J gene TRBJ1-2; D is undetermined. Per germline, CDR1 SGHDN and CDR2 FVKESK. The CDR3 is 15 residues long. V lost 1 base to trimming and J lost 5 bases, with 14 bases between them. The CDR3 sequence is CASSQGSGRFYGYTF. Written as DNA, the CDR3 is TGTGCCAGCAGCCAAGGGTCTGGAAGGTTTTATGGCTACACCTTC.

V gene TRBV9 combines with J gene TRBJ1-6; tentatively, D is TRBD1 (5 bases). This CDR3 is built from 14 residues. CDR1 is SGDLS, CDR2 YYNGEE, per germline. V was cut by 4 bases and J by 4 bases, with 9 bases left in between. CDR3 DNA: TGTGCCAGCAGCACCCAGGGTTATAATTCACCCCTCCACTTT. Its protein is CASSTQGYNSPLHF.

V gene TRBV6-1 combines with J gene TRBJ2-5, with D tentatively TRBD1 or TRBD2 (5 bases each). Germline loops: CDR1 MNHNS, CDR2 SASEGT. The V end was cut by 4 bases, the J end by 6 bases, with 15 bases between. The CDR3 covers 14 residues. Here the CDR3 reads CASSVGRRGKTQYF. For the CDR3, the DNA is TGTGCCAGCAGTGTGGGACGTAGAGGGAAGACCCAGTACTTC.

The chain employs TRBV7-8 and TRBJ1-5, with D maybe TRBD1 (5 bases). CDR1 SGHVS and CDR2 FQNEAQ come from the germline V gene. This CDR3 is built from 16 residues. Trimming took off 1 base at V and 1 base at J, with 11 bases between the two ends. The CDR3 sequence is CASSLVWGRSNQPQHF. For the CDR3, the DNA is TGTGCCAGCAGCTTAGTCTGGGGACGCAGCAATCAGCCCCAGCATTTT.

This clone has a single count. CDR3 bases: TGTGCCATCAGTGAGTCGGGACTAGCCCACAATGAGCAGTTCTTC. It specifies CAISESGLAHNEQFF. This chain links TRBV10-3 with TRBJ2-1; 9 nucleotides align to TRBD2. The ends lost 0 bases at V and 5 bases at J; junction bases unmatched: 2. Germline CDR1 reads ENHRY; CDR2 reads SYGVKD. There are 15 residues in the CDR3.

The J gene is TRBJ2-5, the V gene TRBV7-2, with D unclear. Germline values: CDR1 SGHTA, CDR2 FQGNSA. V shed 5 bases and J shed 5 bases, with 9 bases lying between them. This CDR3 region has 12 residues. CDR3 sequence reads: CASSPTWETQYF. The CDR3 DNA reads as TGTGCCAGCAGCCCCACTTGGGAGACCCAGTACTTC.

This rearrangement joins TRBV29-1 to TRBJ2-7; D gene ambiguous. Germline values: CDR1 SQVTM, CDR2 ANQGSEA. The CDR3 length is 13 residues. V was clipped by 3 bases and J by 3 bases, with 12 bases between them. This chain's CDR3 is CSVELGKRYEQYF. As DNA, the CDR3 is TGCAGCGTTGAGCTGGGAAAACGCTACGAGCAGTACTTC.

V is TRBV7-2 and J is TRBJ2-7, with 16 bases lining up with TRBD2. This CDR3 has 19 amino acids. V lost 1 base to trimming and J lost 4 bases; unmatched junction nucleotides: 10. CDR1 SGHTA and CDR2 FQGNSA come from the germline V gene. In DNA, the CDR3 is TGTGCCAGCAGCTTAGACTCGGGACTAGCGGGAGGGGCATCTTACGAGCAGTACTTC. It specifies CASSLDSGLAGGASYEQYF.